This TCR beta chain was identified in a study of shared clonotypes between healthy human individuals. About the study: Two women and a few men aged 18 to 49 served as donors. General study results and limits: Naive CD4 clonotype sharing across a few donors was about 5%. Although depth was large, rarefaction showed that sequencing of the sorted subsets was incomplete. Among non-shared clonotypes, generation probabilities were lower than among those shared by all four donors.

Terminally differentiated effector memory CD45RA+ cells were excluded by CCR7 positive selection of CD45RO-negative cells. Data came from immunoSEQ multiplex PCR; TCRdb stores just in-frame clones and leaves some out. The table records about 680,000 clones, just over 90% of them present only once. As concerns this clone: Antigen specificity is unknown.

V gave up 7 bases and J gave up 6 bases, with 19 bases separating them. The CDR3 is 15 amino acids. Germline V lookup: CDR1 SGHVS, CDR2 FQNEAQ. V usage is TRBV7-8 and J usage is TRBJ2-1, with a possible D match to TRBD2 (6 bases). Material: naive CD8+ T cells sorted from blood. The source of this sequence is a man aged 25-45 years in good health. CDR3 bases: TGTGCCAGCACCTTTCTGGTAGCGGAGCCCAATGAGCAGTTCTTC. Protein: CASTFLVAEPNEQFF.